These T cell receptor beta chains were read from a single sample in a study of blood T cell repertoires in COVID-19. Some clones are missing from TCRdb's copy, which holds only in-frame ones; the method was immunoSEQ multiplex PCR. The table shows 240,000 or so clones, with about 86% occurring only once. Sample: PBMCs or T cells enriched from blood (not recorded which). Receptors originate from a woman in her thirties or forties with acute COVID-19. The CDR3 runs from the conserved cysteine through the conserved F or W. D genes are given only for firm matches. Clone size is given for some rows only: seen once, a few or many times, or a class if the clone is expanded.

v_call	d_call	clone_size	j_call	cdr3_aa	cdr3_nt
TRBV9	TRBD1	NA	TRBJ2-3	CASSVVTGGLGTDTQYF	TGTGCCAGCAGCGTAGTCACAGGGGGATTGGGCACAGATACGCAGTATTTT
TRBV10-1	NA	NA	TRBJ1-5	CASSAQSNQPQHF	TGCGCCAGCAGTGCTCAGAGCAATCAGCCCCAGCATTTT
TRBV30	NA	NA	TRBJ2-7	CAWSVDIYEQYF	TGTGCCTGGAGTGTTGACATCTACGAGCAGTACTTC
TRBV16	NA	NA	TRBJ2-7	CASSQRGTPEAEQYF	TGTGCCAGCAGCCAAAGAGGAACTCCCGAGGCCGAGCAGTACTTC
TRBV24-1	TRBD1	NA	TRBJ1-5	CATSYRGMEPQHF	TGTGCCACCAGTTACAGGGGGATGGAGCCCCAGCATTTT
TRBV5-1	TRBD1	NA	TRBJ2-2	CASSSPQGAQGGELFF	TGCGCCAGCAGCTCCCCACAGGGGGCGCAGGGCGGGGAGCTGTTTTTT
TRBV19	NA	NA	TRBJ1-1	CASRQRGEDTEAFF	TGTGCCAGTAGACAACGGGGGGAGGACACTGAAGCTTTCTTT
TRBV19	TRBD1	NA	TRBJ1-4	CASSMTGDEKLFF	TGTGCCAGTAGTATGACAGGGGATGAAAAACTGTTTTTT
TRBV5-1	NA	NA	TRBJ2-1	CASSEVGNEQFF	TGCGCCAGCAGCGAGGTTGGGAATGAGCAGTTCTTC
TRBV27	NA	NA	TRBJ2-7	CASSLLEGGIYEQYF	TGTGCCAGCAGCCTGCTGGAGGGCGGGATCTACGAGCAGTACTTC
TRBV7-9	TRBD1	NA	TRBJ2-1	CASTPGTGAYNEQFF	TGTGCCAGCACACCTGGGACAGGGGCCTACAATGAGCAGTTCTTC
TRBV15	TRBD2	once	TRBJ2-3	CATSVAGGRGDTQYF	TGTGCCACCAGCGTAGCGGGAGGGCGGGGAGATACGCAGTATTTT
TRBV21-1	NA	once	TRBJ1-1	CASSKGRRGRGDTEAFF	TGTGCCAGCAGCAAAGGTCGACGCGGGAGGGGGGACACTGAAGCTTTCTTT
TRBV5-8	TRBD1	NA	TRBJ2-5	CASRPGTGYETQYF	TGTGCCAGCAGACCCGGGACAGGGTATGAGACCCAGTACTTC
TRBV7-9	TRBD2	NA	TRBJ2-5	CASSLGASGLQETQYF	TGTGCCAGCAGCTTAGGGGCTAGCGGGCTTCAAGAGACCCAGTACTTC
TRBV29-1	NA	NA	TRBJ2-7	CSVVASAGNYEQYF	TGCAGCGTTGTGGCTAGCGCGGGGAACTACGAGCAGTACTTC
TRBV3-1/TRBV3-2	NA	NA	TRBJ1-1	CASSQLKTEAFF	TGTGCCAGCAGCCAACTAAAGACTGAAGCTTTCTTT
TRBV7-3	NA	NA	TRBJ2-1	CASSLDGGANEQFF	TGTGCCAGCAGCTTAGATGGCGGGGCCAATGAGCAGTTCTTC
TRBV5-1	TRBD2	NA	TRBJ2-1	CASSLYGARTSVEQFF	TGCGCCAGCAGCTTATATGGTGCGAGGACTAGCGTTGAGCAGTTCTTC
TRBV30	TRBD2	NA	TRBJ2-3	CACYSGRGDTQYF	TGTGCCTGCTATAGCGGGAGAGGCGATACGCAGTATTTT
TRBV30	TRBD1	NA	TRBJ1-6	CAWRAGTDNSPLHF	TGTGCCTGGAGGGCGGGGACAGATAATTCACCCCTCCACTTT
TRBV5-1	NA	NA	TRBJ1-6	CASNEQDNSPLHF	TGCGCCAGCAACGAACAGGATAATTCACCCCTCCACTTT
TRBV6-5	NA	NA	TRBJ2-2	CASSSSGELFF	TGTGCCAGCAGTTCCTCCGGGGAGCTGTTTTTT
TRBV5-1	TRBD1	NA	TRBJ2-2	CASSLAPGQLNTGELFF	TGCGCCAGCAGCTTGGCCCCGGGACAGCTGAACACCGGGGAGCTGTTTTTT
TRBV19	TRBD1	NA	TRBJ1-2	CASKGGANYGYTF	TGTGCCAGTAAAGGGGGCGCAAACTATGGCTACACCTTC
TRBV3-1/TRBV3-2	TRBD2	NA	TRBJ2-2	CASREAGNFGELFF	TGTGCCAGCAGGGAAGCGGGAAATTTCGGGGAGCTGTTTTTT
TRBV2	TRBD1	NA	TRBJ1-2	CASSEDREVNYGYTF	TGTGCCAGCAGTGAGGACAGGGAGGTTAACTATGGCTACACCTTC
TRBV6-1	TRBD1	NA	TRBJ1-6	CASSDRQGDYSPLHF	TGTGCCAGCAGTGACCGACAGGGGGATTATTCACCCCTCCACTTT
TRBV6-5	NA	once	TRBJ2-2	CASRNLALTGELFF	TGTGCCAGCAGAAATCTAGCGTTAACCGGGGAGCTGTTTTTT